This T cell receptor beta chain was sequenced for a study of CD8 T cells in Susac syndrome. After extraction with the RNeasy kit, about 0.45 to 1 ug of the RNA was reverse transcribed using random hexamers. MiXCR, run by TCRdb on the immunoSEQ multiplex PCR reads, gives a single entry per CDR3 protein. The sample consists of 400,000 to 550,000 distinct CDR3 sequences, more than 80% of them appearing once. This clonotype was picked up one time. The V gene end was trimmed by 4 bases and the J gene end by 4 bases; junction bases not matched to a gene: 7. The CDR3 totals 15 residues. Germline-derived CDR1 and CDR2 are SGHNT and YYREEE (reference sequence).

The receptor comes from a human donor with multiple sclerosis. The chain links TRBV5-4 to TRBJ2-1; 8 bases are a match to TRBD1. Sequences were obtained from CD8+ T cells from PBMCs. CDR3 region: CASSQQGASYNEQFF. CDR3 nucleotide sequence: TGTGCCAGCAGCCAGCAGGGGGCCTCTTACAATGAGCAGTTCTTC.